This TCR beta chain was documented in a study of Graves' ophthalmopathy and Graves' hyperthyroidism. Other autoimmune diseases, uncontrolled infections, pregnancy and lactation each led to patient exclusion. RNA transcripts were the template, and TCR beta CDR3 regions were amplified from them. The workflow started with a first-round RT-PCR run with HTBI primers and then moved on to a second-round multiplex PCR. TCRdb recomputed calls from the multiplex PCR reads with MiXCR, one row per CDR3 protein. The data show 200,000 to 250,000 distinct CDR3 sequences, under 30% seen once. The source of this sequence is a man aged 45-65 years with Graves' ophthalmopathy. Material: peripheral blood.

The CDR3 loop is CASRAHRGQNTEAFF. The CDR3 DNA follows: TGTGCCAGCAGGGCCCACAGGGGCCAGAACACTGAAGCTTTCTTT. The chain carries TRBV2 and TRBJ1-1; TRBD1 agrees at 7 bases. The CDR3 contains 15 residues. Germline values: CDR1 SNHLY, CDR2 FYNNEI. V trimming: 6 bases; J trimming: 1 base; junction bases outside the gene matches: 8.